This TCR beta chain was captured by sequencing in a study of control samples from healthy donors and cancer patients. CDR3 length equals 16 residues. V was pared by 0 bases and J by 11 bases, with 14 bases of the junction left unmatched. The germline CDR1 and CDR2 sequences are MNHEY and SVGAGI. Data came from immunoSEQ multiplex PCR; TCRdb stores just in-frame clones and leaves some out. Among 260,000 or so clones listed, approximately 80% were seen once. The sequenced sample was PBMCs. This clonotype was obtained from a woman in her sixties or seventies with lung cancer. This chain connects TRBV6-5 to TRBJ1-2; 8 bases are shared with TRBD1. Here the CDR3 DNA reads TGTGCCAGCAGTTACTCGTTTACCGGACAGGGTGCCCCGTACACCTTC. Translation gives CASSYSFTGQGAPYTF.